Here is one TCR beta chain with its context. The participants were between roughly 18 and 100 years old and came from roughly 24 US areas. Participants had their cohort set by participant-reported clinical history. The data belong to a study of blood T cell repertoires in COVID-19. Background on the study: Sources were T cells, B-cell-depleted T cells, or PBMCs; the material itself was cDNA or gDNA.

Measured with immunoSEQ multiplex PCR; TCRdb has only the in-frame clones, and not every one. Here the sample spans fewer than 350,000 clones, approximately 91% being singletons. The ends were cut back, 2 bases at V and 14 bases at J, with 22 bases in the middle. Germline-derived CDR1 and CDR2 are SNHLY and FYNNEI. CDR3 length: 15 residues. The chain uses TRBV2 and TRBJ2-4; tentatively, D is TRBD1 (6 bases). The source of this sequence is a woman in her 40s with acute COVID-19. The sample comprised PBMCs or T cells enriched from blood (not recorded which). The CDR3 loop is CASSETPSSQGAEYF. CDR3 DNA sequence: TGTGCCAGCAGTGAAACCCCATCTTCACAGGGTGCGGAGTACTTC.